This record concerns one TCR beta chain sequence. Its antigen is as yet unknown. This entry belongs to a study of cytomegalovirus exposure and HLA in healthy donors. Regarding the study as a whole: Later analysis showed TCR association rates varying by HLA locus, highest for DRB1 and lowest for HLA-C. In a later analysis, 15,000 to 20,000 TCR beta sequences were associated with HLA alleles at 0.05 false discovery rate. In a later analysis, TCR beta V- and J-gene trimming showed a link to a missense DCLRE1C variant. Earlier findings revealed that most TCR beta V segments proved productive either about 87% or about 30% of the time.

The PCR ran on 60 Vbeta and 13 Jbeta primers. TCRdb's copy holds only in-frame clones and misses some; the assay was immunoSEQ multiplex PCR. The sample yields about 180,000 clones, 75% to 85% seen once. Germline V lookup: CDR1 MNHEY, CDR2 SVGAGI. CDR3 size: 13 residues. Trimming took off 6 bases at V and 4 bases at J, with 12 bases between the two ends. This chain connects TRBV6-5 to TRBJ1-2; no clear D. Specimen: PBMCs. The source of this sequence is a woman in her forties or fifties in good health and CMV-seropositive. This CDR3 reads CASSIEPLYGYTF. The CDR3 DNA follows: TGTGCCAGCAGCATCGAGCCGCTCTATGGCTACACCTTC.